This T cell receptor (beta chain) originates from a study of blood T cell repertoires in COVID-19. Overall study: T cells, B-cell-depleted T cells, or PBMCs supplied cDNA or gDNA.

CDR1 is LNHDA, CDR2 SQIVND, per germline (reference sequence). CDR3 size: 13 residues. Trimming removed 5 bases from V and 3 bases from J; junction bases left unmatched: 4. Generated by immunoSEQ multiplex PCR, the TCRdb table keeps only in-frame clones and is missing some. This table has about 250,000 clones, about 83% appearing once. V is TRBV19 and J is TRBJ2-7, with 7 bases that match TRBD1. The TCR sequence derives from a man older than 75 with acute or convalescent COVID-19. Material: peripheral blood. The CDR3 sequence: CASSRDSLYEQYF. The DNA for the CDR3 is TGTGCCAGTAGTCGGGACAGTCTCTACGAGCAGTACTTC.